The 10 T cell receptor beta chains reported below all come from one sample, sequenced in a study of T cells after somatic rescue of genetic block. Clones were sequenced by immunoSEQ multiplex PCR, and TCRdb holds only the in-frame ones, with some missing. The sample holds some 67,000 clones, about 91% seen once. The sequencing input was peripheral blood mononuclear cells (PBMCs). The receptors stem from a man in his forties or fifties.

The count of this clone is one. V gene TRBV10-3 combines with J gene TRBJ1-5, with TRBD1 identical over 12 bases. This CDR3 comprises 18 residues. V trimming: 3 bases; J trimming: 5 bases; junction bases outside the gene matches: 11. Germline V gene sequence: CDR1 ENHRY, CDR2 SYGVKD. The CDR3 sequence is CAISEPGTGGREDQPQHF. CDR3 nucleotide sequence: TGTGCCATCAGTGAACCCGGGACAGGGGGCAGGGAGGATCAGCCCCAGCATTTT.

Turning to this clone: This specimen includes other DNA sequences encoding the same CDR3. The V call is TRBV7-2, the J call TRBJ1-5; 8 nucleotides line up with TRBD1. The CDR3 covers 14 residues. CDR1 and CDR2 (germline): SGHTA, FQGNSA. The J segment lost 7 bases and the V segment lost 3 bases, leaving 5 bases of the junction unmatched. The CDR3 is CASSFRQGNQPQHF. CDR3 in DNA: TGTGCCAGCAGCTTTAGACAGGGGAACCAGCCCCAGCATTTT.

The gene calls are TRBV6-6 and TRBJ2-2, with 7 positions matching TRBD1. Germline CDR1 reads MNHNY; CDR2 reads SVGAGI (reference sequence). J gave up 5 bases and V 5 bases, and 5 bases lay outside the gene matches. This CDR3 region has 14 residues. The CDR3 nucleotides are TGTGCCAGCAGTGGCACACAGGGGACCGGGGAGCTGTTTTTT. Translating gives CASSGTQGTGELFF.

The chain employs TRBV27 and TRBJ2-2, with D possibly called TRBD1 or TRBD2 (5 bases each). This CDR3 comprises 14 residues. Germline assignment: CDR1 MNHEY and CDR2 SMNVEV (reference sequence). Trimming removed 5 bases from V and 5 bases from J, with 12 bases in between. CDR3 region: CASSPGRGTGELFF. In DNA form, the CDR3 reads TGTGCCAGCAGTCCGGGACGCGGGACCGGGGAGCTGTTTTTT.

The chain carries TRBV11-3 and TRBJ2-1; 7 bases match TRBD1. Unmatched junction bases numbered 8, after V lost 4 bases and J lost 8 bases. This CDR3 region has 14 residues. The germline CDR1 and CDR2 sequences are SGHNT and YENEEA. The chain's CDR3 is CASSSPFTGDEQFF. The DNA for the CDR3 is TGTGCCAGCAGCTCTCCATTTACAGGGGATGAGCAGTTCTTC.

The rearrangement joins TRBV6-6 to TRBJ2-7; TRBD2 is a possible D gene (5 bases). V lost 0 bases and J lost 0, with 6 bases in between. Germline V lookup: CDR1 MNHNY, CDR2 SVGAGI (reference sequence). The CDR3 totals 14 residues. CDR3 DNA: TGTGCCAGCAGTTACTCTACTAGCTCCTACGAGCAGTACTTC. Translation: CASSYSTSSYEQYF.

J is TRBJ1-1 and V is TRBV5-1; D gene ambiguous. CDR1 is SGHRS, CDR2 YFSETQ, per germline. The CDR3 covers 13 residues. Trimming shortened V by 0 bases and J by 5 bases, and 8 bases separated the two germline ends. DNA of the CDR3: TGCGCCAGCAGCTTGGCCCTCGGAACTGAAGCTTTCTTT. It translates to CASSLALGTEAFF. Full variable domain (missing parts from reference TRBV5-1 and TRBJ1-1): KAGVTQTPRYLIKTRGQQVTLSCSPISGHRSVSWYQQTPGQGLQFLFEYFSETQRNKGNFPGRFSGRQFSNSRSEMNVSTLELGDSALYLCASSLALGTEAFFGQGTRLTVV.

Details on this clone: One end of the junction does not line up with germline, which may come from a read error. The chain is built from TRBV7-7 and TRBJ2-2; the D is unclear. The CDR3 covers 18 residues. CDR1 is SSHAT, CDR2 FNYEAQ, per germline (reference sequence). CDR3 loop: CASSLESGPPRGVGELFF. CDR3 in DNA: TGTGCTAGCAGCTTAGAATCGGGTCCGCCCCGCGGTGTCGGGGAGCTGTTTTTT. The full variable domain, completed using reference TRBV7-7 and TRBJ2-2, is GAGVSQSPRYKVTKRGQDVTLRCDPISSHATLYWYQQALGQGPEFLTYFNYEAQPDKSGLPSDRFSAERPEGSISTLTIQRTEQRDSAMYRCASSLESGPPRGVGELFFGEGSRLTVL.

CDR3 residues: CASSMIPLGQYF. The DNA of the CDR3 is TGTGCCAGCAGCATGATCCCCTTGGGGCAGTACTTC. The gene calls are TRBV28 and TRBJ2-7; D unresolved. The CDR3 is 12 residues long. CDR1 and CDR2 from the germline V gene are MDHEN and SYDVKM. The germline V and J ends were trimmed by 6 bases and 9 bases, with 15 bases remaining between them.

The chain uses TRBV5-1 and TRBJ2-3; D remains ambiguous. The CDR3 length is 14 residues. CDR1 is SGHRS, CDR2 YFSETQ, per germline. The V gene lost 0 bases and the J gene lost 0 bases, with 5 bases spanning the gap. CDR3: CASSLGPSTDTQYF. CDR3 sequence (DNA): TGCGCCAGCAGCTTGGGCCCTAGCACAGATACGCAGTATTTT.